The 7 T cell receptor beta chains given below trace back to one sample, sequenced in a study. TCRdb re-called the RT-PCR reads with MiXCR, one entry per CDR3 protein. The data hold hundreds of thousands of distinct CDR3 sequences, with approximately 14% observed a single time. The sequencing sample was made of memory CD4+ T cells from blood. The receptors derive from a female donor in good health, serving as a healthy control.

This clonotype was picked up a small number of times. This chain links TRBV18 with TRBJ1-1, with D perhaps TRBD1 (6 bases). CDR3 length equals 14 residues. Germline V gene lookup returns CDR1 KGHSH and CDR2 LQKENI. Trimming removed 2 bases from V and 2 bases from J, with 9 bases in between. The CDR3: CASSPDRTNTEAFF. The CDR3 DNA follows: TGTGCCAGCTCACCAGACAGGACTAACACTGAAGCTTTCTTT.

V and J are TRBV27 and TRBJ1-5; possible D gene TRBD1, 5 bases. V was shortened by 0 bases and J by 4 bases, with 13 bases between the two germline ends. Germline V gives CDR1 MNHEY, CDR2 SMNVEV (reference sequence). This CDR3 comprises 16 residues. CDR3 amino acids: CASSLSGTEINQPQHF. CDR3 bases: TGTGCCAGCAGTTTATCCGGGACGGAAATTAATCAGCCCCAGCATTTT.

This clonotype was picked up many times. The chain carries TRBV20-1 and TRBJ2-3, with 8 bases fitting TRBD2. This CDR3 has 15 residues. Germline V gene lookup returns CDR1 DFQATT and CDR2 SNEGSKA (reference sequence). V lost 6 bases and J lost 1; bases outside the gene matches: 9. The CDR3 loop is CSAAQRGGGTDTQYF. The CDR3 DNA reads TGCAGTGCCGCCCAACGGGGGGGCGGCACAGATACGCAGTATTTT.

This clonotype was observed a few times. The chain is built from TRBV2 and TRBJ2-3, with a tentative D call TRBD2 (6 bases). Germline-derived CDR1 and CDR2 are SNHLY and FYNNEI. With 5 bases removed from V and 5 bases from J, the gap between germline ends came to 14 bases. The CDR3 totals 14 residues. In DNA, the CDR3 is TGTGCCAGCAGTCGACTAGAAGATGGAGATACGCAGTATTTT. It translates to CASSRLEDGDTQYF. The whole variable domain, filled in from reference TRBV2 and TRBJ2-3, reads EPEVTQTPSHQVTQMGQEVILRCVPISNHLYFYWYRQILGQKVEFLVSFYNNEISEKSEIFDDQFSVERPDGSNFTLKIRSTKLEDSAMYFCASSRLEDGDTQYFGPGTRLTVL.

This clonotype was counted only a few times. The CDR3 protein is CASSRSSKDTQYF. CDR3 DNA sequence: TGTGCCAGCAGCCGGAGTTCCAAGGATACGCAGTATTTT. V gene TRBV7-3 combines with J gene TRBJ2-3; D is unresolved. V was cut by 5 bases and J by 6 bases, with 12 bases left in between. The CDR3 loop spans 13 amino acids. Germline V CDR1 and CDR2: SGHTA, FQGTGA.

The CDR3 region is CASSVDAHTNEQFF. The DNA for the CDR3 is TGTGCCAGCAGCGTAGATGCCCACACCAATGAGCAGTTCTTC. V usage is TRBV9 and J usage is TRBJ2-1; D is uncertain. Germline CDR1 SGDLS, CDR2 YYNGEE. Trimming removed 0 bases at V and 6 bases at J, with 10 bases between. The CDR3 covers 14 residues.

This clonotype was seen only a few times. The chain joins TRBV11-2 to TRBJ2-1; D is ambiguous. V was trimmed by 5 bases and J by 10 bases, leaving 9 bases between them. The germline gives CDR1 SGHAT, CDR2 FQNNGV. This CDR3 region has 11 residues. The CDR3 sequence: CASSPWNEQFF. The CDR3 DNA reads as TGTGCCAGCAGCCCTTGGAACGAGCAGTTCTTC.